This entry lists 18 T cell receptor beta chains sequenced from one sample in a study of response to subunit inactivated influenza vaccine. TCRdb reanalysed the RT-PCR reads using MiXCR and keeps one entry per CDR3 protein. This table has hundreds of thousands of distinct CDR3 sequences, about a fifth appearing once. Source: PBMCs from blood, taken roughly 5 days after vaccination. The receptors derive from a man aged 45-60 years who received an inactivated influenza vaccine.

V is TRBV27 and J is TRBJ2-3; 11 nucleotides align to TRBD1. Germline V gene data show CDR1 as MNHEY and CDR2 as SMNVEV (reference sequence). The CDR3 runs to 17 residues. V trimming: 5 bases; J trimming: 4 bases; junction bases outside the gene matches: 11. CDR3 residues: CASSQLRTGGWADTQYF. CDR3 DNA: TGTGCCAGCAGTCAACTTCGGACAGGGGGCTGGGCAGATACGCAGTATTTT.

The sample holds many counts of this clonotype. V gene TRBV6-4 combines with J gene TRBJ2-3; 10 bases match TRBD2. This CDR3 has 16 residues. The J segment lost 1 base and the V segment lost 2 bases, leaving 3 bases of the junction unmatched. The V gene's germline CDR1 is MRHNA and CDR2 SNTAGT. The CDR3 DNA reads TGTGCCAGCAGTGACGACGGGACTAGCGGCACAGATACGCAGTATTTT. Protein product: CASSDDGTSGTDTQYF.

This rearrangement joins TRBV9 to TRBJ2-7; no clear D gene. Germline CDR1 is SGDLS and CDR2 is YYNGEE. The CDR3 runs to 14 residues. V gave up 4 bases and J gave up 5 bases, with 16 bases separating them. The chain's CDR3 is CASSPSSVVDEQYF. CDR3 bases: TGTGCCAGCAGCCCCAGCAGCGTCGTGGACGAGCAGTACTTC.

The gene calls are TRBV4-2 and TRBJ2-7, with 7 positions matching TRBD1. This CDR3 is built from 19 residues. Trimming at V came to 0 bases and at J to 3 bases, leaving 17 bases not matched to a gene. Germline V CDR1 and CDR2: LGHNA, YNFKEQ. This chain's CDR3 is CASSQDTAPRDSAGYEQYF. The CDR3, as DNA: TGTGCCAGCAGCCAAGACACGGCCCCAAGGGACAGTGCCGGCTACGAGCAGTACTTC.

This clonotype appeared many times. This chain links TRBV4-1 with TRBJ2-5, with 7 bases that match TRBD1. The CDR3 runs 17 residues. V lost 0 bases to trimming and J lost 5 bases; unmatched junction nucleotides: 12. Germline V lookup: CDR1 MGHRA, CDR2 YSYEKL. For the CDR3, the DNA is TGCGCCAGCAGCCAAGATAGTAACAGGGGCAACGGGGAGACCCAGTACTTC. Translating gives CASSQDSNRGNGETQYF.

This clonotype was seen only a few times. V and J are TRBV30 and TRBJ2-7; tentatively, D is TRBD1 (5 bases). Germline CDR1 is GTSNPN and CDR2 is SVGIG (reference sequence). Deletions cut 0 bases from V and 4 bases from J, with 10 bases between. The CDR3 is 13 residues long. As DNA, the CDR3 is TGTGCCTGGAGTGTGCAGGGCAGATACGAGCAGTACTTC. As protein: CAWSVQGRYEQYF.

This clonotype has only a few counts. The chain uses TRBV12-3 or TRBV12-4 and TRBJ1-5; D is undetermined. With 3 bases removed from V and 2 bases from J, the gap between germline ends came to 11 bases. This CDR3 contains 15 residues. The CDR3 nucleotides read TGTGCCAGCAGTTTTAATACCGGGGGCAATCAGCCCCAGCATTTT. Protein product: CASSFNTGGNQPQHF.

The chain is built from TRBV5-4 and TRBJ2-6, with no clear D. The CDR3 consists of 15 residues. V lost 3 bases, J lost 0 bases, and 7 bases lay in between. Germline-derived CDR1 and CDR2 are SGHNT and YYREEE (reference sequence). CDR3 amino acids: CASSSWISGANVLTF. The CDR3 region has the DNA TGTGCCAGCAGCTCTTGGATCTCTGGGGCCAACGTCCTGACTTTC.

This chain uses TRBV6-5 with TRBJ1-6; D not resolved. This CDR3 is 15 amino acids long. V was cut by 2 bases and J by 9 bases, with 14 bases left in between. The germline V gene has CDR1 MNHEY and CDR2 SVGAGI. CDR3 in DNA: TGTGCCAGCAGTTACGACCGGGAAATAGGTTCACCCCTCCACTTT. The encoded protein is CASSYDREIGSPLHF.

The chain combines TRBV7-2 with TRBJ1-4; D unclear. V gave up 0 bases and J gave up 9 bases, with 8 bases separating them. Germline V CDR1 and CDR2: SGHTA, FQGNSA. This CDR3 spans 13 amino acids. The CDR3 loop is CASSLAEGQKLFF. The DNA for the CDR3 is TGTGCCAGCAGCTTAGCCGAGGGCCAAAAACTGTTTTTT.

This clonotype came up a few times. V and J are TRBV7-2 and TRBJ2-1, with TRBD2 identical over 8 bases. This CDR3 has 17 amino acids. CDR1 is SGHTA and CDR2 is FQGNSA in the germline V gene. V lost 2 bases, J lost 10 bases, and 16 bases stayed unmatched. The CDR3 nucleotides are TGTGCCAGCAGCTTACGCCCGGCGGGACTAGTTGGGGACGAGCAGTTCTTC. Translation: CASSLRPAGLVGDEQFF. The full variable domain, its missing parts supplied by reference TRBV7-2 and TRBJ2-1, is GAGVSQSPSNKVTEKGKDVELRCDPISGHTALYWYRQSLGQGLEFLIYFQGNSAPDKSGLPSDRFSAERTGGSVSTLTIQRTQQEDSAVYLCASSLRPAGLVGDEQFFGPGTRLTVL.

The chain links TRBV20-1 to TRBJ2-4; a possible D gene is TRBD2 (5 bases). This CDR3 contains 14 residues. Germline CDR1 reads DFQATT; CDR2 reads SNEGSKA (reference sequence). V lost 1 base and J 0 bases, leaving 7 bases between the germline ends. The CDR3 DNA reads TGCAGTGCTAGAGTTGCGGGAGCCAAAAACATTCAGTACTTC. Protein: CSARVAGAKNIQYF.

The genes are TRBV10-3 and TRBJ2-7; D perhaps matches TRBD2 (8 bases). Trimming took 0 bases from V and 6 from J, leaving 18 bases between them. Germline CDR1 and CDR2: ENHRY and SYGVKD. The CDR3 length is 16 residues. This CDR3 reads CAISESGVAGQREQYF. CDR3 nucleotide sequence: TGTGCCATCAGTGAGTCAGGGGTAGCGGGACAGCGCGAGCAGTACTTC.

This clonotype was seen at least ten times. V and J are TRBV20-1 and TRBJ2-7; D unresolved. Germline lookup yields CDR1 DFQATT and CDR2 SNEGSKA (reference sequence). The V gene lost 1 base and the J gene lost 3 bases, with 10 bases spanning the gap. The CDR3 consists of 13 residues. In DNA, the CDR3 is TGCAGTGCTAGAGGTTCGTCAGGCTACGAGCAGTACTTC. Residues: CSARGSSGYEQYF.

J is TRBJ2-1 and V is TRBV7-9; 13 bases map to TRBD2. The germline V gene encodes CDR1 SEHNR and CDR2 FQNEAQ (reference sequence). The CDR3 length is 17 residues. V lost 2 bases, J lost 6 bases, and 7 bases stayed unmatched. CDR3 in amino acids: CASSLRRLAGGLNEQFF. The CDR3 region has the DNA TGTGCCAGCAGCTTACGCCGACTAGCGGGAGGCCTCAATGAGCAGTTCTTC.

The chain links TRBV20-1 to TRBJ2-7; 9 nucleotides agree with TRBD2. The germline V gene encodes CDR1 DFQATT and CDR2 SNEGSKA (reference sequence). The CDR3 sequence is 15 residues long. J lost 2 bases, V lost 0 bases, and 5 bases had no gene match. The CDR3 coding sequence is TGCAGTGCTAGAGACCAGACTAGCGGAGCCTACGAGCAGTACTTC. Translating gives CSARDQTSGAYEQYF.

This clonotype was counted a few times. The chain employs TRBV30 and TRBJ1-4; TRBD1 agrees at 9 bases. The germline gives CDR1 GTSNPN, CDR2 SVGIG (reference sequence). This CDR3 contains 14 residues. V gave up 3 bases and J gave up 10 bases; unmatched junction bases: 9. The CDR3 DNA sequence: TGTGCCTGGAGATCCGGGACAGGGCCGGGAAAACTGTTTTTT. Translation: CAWRSGTGPGKLFF.

This chain connects TRBV20-1 to TRBJ2-1; possible D gene TRBD2, 6 bases. Germline lookup yields CDR1 DFQATT and CDR2 SNEGSKA (reference sequence). This CDR3 contains 13 residues. The V gene lost 0 bases and the J gene lost 7 bases, with 10 bases spanning the gap. Here the CDR3 reads CSARDRTINEQFF. The CDR3 bases are TGCAGTGCTAGAGATCGGACTATAAATGAGCAGTTCTTC.